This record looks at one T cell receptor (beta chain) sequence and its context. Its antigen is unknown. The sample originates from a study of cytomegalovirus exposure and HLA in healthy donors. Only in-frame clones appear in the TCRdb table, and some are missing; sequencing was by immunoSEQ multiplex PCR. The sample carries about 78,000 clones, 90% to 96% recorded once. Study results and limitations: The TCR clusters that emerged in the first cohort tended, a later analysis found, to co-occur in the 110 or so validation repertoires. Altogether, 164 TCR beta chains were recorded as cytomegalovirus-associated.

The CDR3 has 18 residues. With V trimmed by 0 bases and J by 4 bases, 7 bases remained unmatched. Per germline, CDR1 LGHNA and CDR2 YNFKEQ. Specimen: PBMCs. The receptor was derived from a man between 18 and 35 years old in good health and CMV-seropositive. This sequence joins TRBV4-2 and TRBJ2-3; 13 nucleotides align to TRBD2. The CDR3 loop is CASSQDGLAGETADTQYF. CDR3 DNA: TGTGCCAGCAGCCAAGACGGACTAGCGGGAGAAACAGCAGATACGCAGTATTTT.